These 17 T cell receptor beta chains originate from one sample sequenced in a study of T cells after posttransplantation cyclophosphamide. Method: immunoSEQ multiplex PCR; TCRdb's copy keeps in-frame clones and lacks some. Captured here are over 7,500 clones, none seen once; the top ten comprise around 6%. Cyclophosphamide on days +3 and +4 followed busulfan-fludarabine conditioning and a marrow graft. The input for sequencing was PBMCs, taken after an allogeneic stem cell transplant with post-transplant cyclophosphamide. Every receptor here comes from a male patient aged 25 to 39 who received an allogeneic stem cell transplant from an unrelated donor, was CMV-positive, and had acute and chronic GVHD. T cells may partly derive from the graft donor.

This clone was counted many times. This rearrangement joins TRBV12-3 or TRBV12-4 to TRBJ2-1; TRBD1 aligns across 12 bases. The CDR3 is 15 residues long. V lost 3 bases, J lost 5 bases, and 2 bases stayed unmatched. CDR3 loop: CASSLGTGGHNEQFF. CDR3 nucleotides: TGTGCCAGCAGTTTGGGGACAGGGGGCCACAATGAGCAGTTCTTC.

Many counts were recorded for this clone. V is TRBV9 and J is TRBJ2-2; 10 positions match TRBD2. This CDR3 has 16 residues. V shed 0 bases and J 6 bases; nucleotides not matched to a gene: 5. CDR1 is SGDLS, CDR2 YYNGEE, per germline. In DNA form, the CDR3 reads TGTGCCAGCAGCGTAGCTCTAGCGGGAGTGCCCGGGGAGCTGTTTTTT. Protein product: CASSVALAGVPGELFF. Filled out from reference TRBV9 and TRBJ2-2, the complete variable domain reads DSGVTQTPKHLITATGQRVTLRCSPRSGDLSVYWYQQSLDQGLQFLIQYYNGEERAKGNILERFSAQQFPDLHSELNLSSLELGDSALYFCASSVALAGVPGELFFGEGSRLTVL.

By frequency in the sample, this clone is medium-sized. This chain connects TRBV7-9 to TRBJ1-1, with D unresolved. V lost 6 bases, J lost 0 bases, and 17 bases lay in between. The CDR3 is 16 amino acids. Germline CDR1 and CDR2: SEHNR and FQNEAQ (reference sequence). The chain's CDR3 is CASRSGGGVVNTEAFF. CDR3 DNA sequence: TGTGCCAGCAGATCGGGAGGCGGGGTAGTGAACACTGAAGCTTTCTTT.

By share, this clone counts as medium-sized. The V and J genes are TRBV10-3 and TRBJ2-7; TRBD1 agrees at 10 bases. CDR1 and CDR2 (germline): ENHRY, SYGVKD. This CDR3 region has 16 residues. V gave up 0 bases and J gave up 5 bases; unmatched junction bases: 7. Here the CDR3 DNA reads TGTGCCATCAGTGAGTCGCCGGGACAGGGGAAGAACGAGCAGTACTTC. Encoded protein: CAISESPGQGKNEQYF.

This clone has a count of ten or more. The chain joins TRBV27 to TRBJ2-2; no clear D gene. The germline gives CDR1 MNHEY, CDR2 SMNVEV (reference sequence). V lost 5 bases, J lost 2 bases, and 6 bases lay in between. The CDR3 loop spans 13 amino acids. The chain's CDR3 is CASSGSNTGELFF. As DNA, the CDR3 is TGTGCCAGCAGTGGCAGTAACACCGGGGAGCTGTTTTTT.

This clone has at least ten counts. The V gene is TRBV7-9, the J gene TRBJ1-2, with 7 bases fitting TRBD1. Unmatched junction bases numbered 10, after V lost 1 base and J lost 8 bases. Germline CDR1 reads SEHNR; CDR2 reads FQNEAQ (reference sequence). This CDR3 has 15 residues. CDR3 amino acids: CASSLGQGLLWGYTF. CDR3 coding DNA: TGTGCCAGCAGCTTAGGACAGGGTCTCCTTTGGGGCTACACCTTC.

In its sample, this clone was seen many times. CDR3 sequence reads: CASRDRGDNYGYTF. The CDR3, as DNA: TGTGCCAGTCGCGACAGGGGGGATAACTATGGCTACACCTTC. The chain combines TRBV19 with TRBJ1-2, with 9 nucleotides matching TRBD1. The J segment lost 1 base and the V segment lost 8 bases, leaving 5 bases of the junction unmatched. The CDR3 has 14 residues. Germline V gene lookup returns CDR1 LNHDA and CDR2 SQIVND (reference sequence).

The sample holds many counts of this clone. The chain couples TRBV12-3 or TRBV12-4 to TRBJ2-7, with D perhaps TRBD2 (5 bases). The CDR3 is 19 residues long. V lost 0 bases and J 0 bases, leaving 21 bases between the germline ends. The DNA for the CDR3 is TGTGCCAGCAGTTTAGCGGGTTGGCCCCGGGGTAGGAACTCCTACGAGCAGTACTTC. Encoded protein: CASSLAGWPRGRNSYEQYF.

This clone was seen repeatedly, ten times or more. This rearrangement joins TRBV24-1 to TRBJ2-7, with 8 nucleotides matching TRBD1. The ends lost 5 bases at V and 3 bases at J; junction bases unmatched: 5. Germline lookup yields CDR1 KGHDR and CDR2 SFDVKD. The CDR3 has 14 amino acids. In nucleotides, the CDR3 is TGTGCCACCAGTGTACAGGACAGGGACTACGAGCAGTACTTC. Residues: CATSVQDRDYEQYF.

For this clone: A read error may produce the germline difference seen at one junction end. This sample also contains other DNA sequences that code for the same CDR3. V usage is TRBV29-1 and J usage is TRBJ2-7; D call uncertain. The CDR3 is 13 residues long. CDR1 and CDR2 (germline): SQVTM, ANQGSEA. CDR3 sequence (DNA): TGCAGCGTTGAAGGTTTTAAAACCTACGAACAGTACTTC. Protein sequence: CSVEGFKTYEQYF.

This clone has at least ten counts. The chain uses TRBV5-1 and TRBJ2-1; 10 positions match TRBD2. The CDR3 covers 19 residues. Trimming removed 4 bases from V and 0 bases from J; junction bases left unmatched: 13. CDR1 SGHRS and CDR2 YFSETQ come from the germline V gene. The CDR3 region has the DNA TGCGCCAGCAGCGCAGGACTAGCGGCCTTCCGAGGCTCCTACAATGAGCAGTTCTTC. It yields the protein CASSAGLAAFRGSYNEQFF.

V gene TRBV29-1 combines with J gene TRBJ2-1, with 15 bases that match TRBD2. There are 18 residues in the CDR3. The germline V gene encodes CDR1 SQVTM and CDR2 ANQGSEA. Germline trimming cut 0 bases from V and 8 bases from J; bases unmatched to any gene: 11. The CDR3 coding sequence is TGCAGCGTTGAAGAGGGTGGACTAGCGGGAGGGCCTAGGTATGAGCAGTTCTTC. This codes for CSVEEGGLAGGPRYEQFF.

This clone was recorded many times. V usage is TRBV12-5 and J usage is TRBJ1-6, with 8 positions matching TRBD1. CDR3 length: 14 amino acids. After removal of 7 bases from V and 4 bases from J, the junction contained 3 bases not matched to a gene. Germline lookup yields CDR1 LGHNT and CDR2 FRNRAP. In nucleotides, the CDR3 is TGTGCTAGTGCCCGGACAGGGTATAATTCACCCCTCCACTTT. It codes for CASARTGYNSPLHF.

This clone came up many times. J is TRBJ1-4 and V is TRBV6-1; a possible D gene is TRBD1 (5 bases). The V gene's germline CDR1 is MNHNS and CDR2 SASEGT. The V and J ends lost 7 bases and 4 bases respectively, with 13 bases between them. There are 14 residues in the CDR3. DNA of the CDR3: TGTGCCAGCAAATTGGGACTGAGTAATGAAAAACTGTTTTTT. Its protein is CASKLGLSNEKLFF.

This clone was picked up many times. The chain has TRBV5-1 and TRBJ1-6, with a tentative D call TRBD1 (5 bases). The CDR3 loop spans 13 amino acids. From germline, CDR1 is SGHRS and CDR2 YFSETQ. Deletions cut 0 bases from V and 15 bases from J, with 13 bases between. CDR3 in DNA: TGCGCCAGCAGCTTGGCCCAGGGTCAGAACCTCCACTTT. This encodes CASSLAQGQNLHF. Looking up the rest from reference TRBV5-1 and TRBJ1-6 gives the full variable domain: KAGVTQTPRYLIKTRGQQVTLSCSPISGHRSVSWYQQTPGQGLQFLFEYFSETQRNKGNFPGRFSGRQFSNSRSEMNVSTLELGDSALYLCASSLAQGQNLHFGNGTRLTVT.

This clone was counted many times. V is TRBV7-2 and J is TRBJ2-5; tentatively, D is TRBD2 (6 bases). Germline V gene data show CDR1 as SGHTA and CDR2 as FQGNSA. This CDR3 has 14 residues. The V gene lost 6 bases and the J gene lost 4 bases, with 15 bases spanning the gap. The CDR3 DNA is TGTGCCAGCAGAGGGGAGGCCGGCGGAGAGACCCAGTACTTC. Amino acids: CASRGEAGGETQYF. Based on the CDR3 plus reference TRBV7-2 and TRBJ2-5, the full variable domain is GAGVSQSPSNKVTEKGKDVELRCDPISGHTALYWYRQSLGQGLEFLIYFQGNSAPDKSGLPSDRFSAERTGGSVSTLTIQRTQQEDSAVYLCASRGEAGGETQYFGPGTRLLVL.

This clone was detected ten times or more. The gene calls are TRBV7-8 and TRBJ2-1; D is possibly TRBD1 (6 bases). Germline CDR1 is SGHVS and CDR2 is FQNEAQ. Between the trimmed V and J ends, which lost 1 base and 1 base, there was a span of 20 bases. The CDR3 loop spans 19 amino acids. The CDR3 DNA sequence: TGTGCCAGCAGCTTAGACGGGCCAGGGGACCATATGTCCTACAATGAGCAGTTCTTC. Protein: CASSLDGPGDHMSYNEQFF.